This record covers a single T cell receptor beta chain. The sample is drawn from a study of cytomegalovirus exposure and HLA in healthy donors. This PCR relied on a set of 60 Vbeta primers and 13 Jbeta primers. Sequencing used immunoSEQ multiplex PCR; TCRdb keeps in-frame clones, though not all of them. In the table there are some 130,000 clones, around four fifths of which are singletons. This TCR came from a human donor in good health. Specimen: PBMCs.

CDR3 sequence (DNA): TGTGCCAGCATCCTCTACCGTTCTGGGGCCAACGTCCTGACTTTC. Its translation: CASILYRSGANVLTF. J is TRBJ2-6 and V is TRBV6-1; D gene unclear. This CDR3 region has 15 residues. V was trimmed by 7 bases and J by 1 base, leaving 11 bases between them. Looked up from germline, CDR1 is MNHNS and CDR2 is SASEGT.